What follows are 10 T cell receptor beta chains derived from one specimen sequenced in a study of Ad26.COV2.S vaccination and SARS-CoV-2 variants. The protocol was immunoSEQ multiplex PCR, while the TCRdb copy is restricted to in-frame clones and leaves out a portion. This sample carries hundreds of thousands of clones, more than 80% of them seen once, and the ten largest clones take about 12%. Treatment specified: roughly 18 received Ad26.COV2.S at low or high dose, single or two shots; a few received placebo; per-sample allocation not given. On day 63 after the first injection, vaccine and placebo recipients gave samples. The sample in question was peripheral blood, obtained in a trial of Ad26.COV2.S vaccine versus placebo. Every receptor here comes from a person between 18 and 59 years old who received the Ad26.COV2.S COVID-19 vaccine or a placebo.

The chain joins TRBV5-1 to TRBJ2-7; perhaps D is TRBD1 or TRBD2 (5 bases each). The CDR3 runs 16 residues. V lost 4 bases and J 3 bases, leaving 20 bases between the germline ends. Germline CDR1 and CDR2: SGHRS and YFSETQ. CDR3 in amino acids: CASSPARDQTIYEQYF. Written as DNA, the CDR3 is TGCGCCAGCAGCCCAGCCCGGGACCAGACCATCTACGAGCAGTACTTC.

As concerns this clone: The same CDR3 is also encoded by other DNA sequences in this sample. V usage is TRBV6-5 and J usage is TRBJ2-1; TRBD2 aligns across 13 bases. Trimming took 5 bases from V and 4 from J; bases not matched to a gene: 2. Germline V lookup: CDR1 MNHEY, CDR2 SVGAGI. This CDR3 region has 15 residues. The CDR3 region has the DNA TGTGCCAGCAGTCGACTAGCGGGAGGATACAATGAGCAGTTCTTC. This encodes CASSRLAGGYNEQFF.

The chain links TRBV12-5 to TRBJ1-5, with D hard to call. The germline V gene encodes CDR1 LGHNT and CDR2 FRNRAP. CDR3 size: 16 residues. V lost 0 bases to trimming and J lost 6 bases, with 15 bases between them. CDR3 DNA: TGTGCTAGTGGTTTGGTATCCGGCCCAAGCGGTCAGCCCCAGCATTTT. As protein: CASGLVSGPSGQPQHF. Full variable domain (remainder filled in from reference TRBV12-5 and TRBJ1-5): DARVTQTPRHKVTEMGQEVTMRCQPILGHNTVFWYRQTMMQGLELLAYFRNRAPLDDSGMPKDRFSAEMPDATLATLKIQPSEPRDSAVYFCASGLVSGPSGQPQHFGDGTRLSIL.

The chain links TRBV27 to TRBJ2-7; TRBD1 agrees at 7 bases. The CDR3 has 15 amino acids. CDR1 is MNHEY, CDR2 SMNVEV, per germline (reference sequence). The J segment lost 4 bases and the V segment lost 0 bases, leaving 6 bases of the junction unmatched. The CDR3 region is CASSLSGGNWYEQYF. Here the CDR3 DNA reads TGTGCCAGCAGTTTATCAGGGGGCAATTGGTACGAGCAGTACTTC.

The chain employs TRBV5-5 and TRBJ2-7; D is possibly TRBD2 (5 bases). CDR1 and CDR2 (germline): SGHKS, YYEKEE (reference sequence). Trimming stripped 0 bases from V and 0 bases from J, with 10 bases between. This CDR3 region has 15 residues. In nucleotides, the CDR3 is TGTGCCAGCAGCTTGGCCAGAGGGCCCTCCTACGAGCAGTACTTC. This sequence encodes CASSLARGPSYEQYF.

CDR3 DNA: TGCGCCAGCAGCATTAGGGGGGAGTTTTCTGAAGCTTTCTTT. Its translation is CASSIRGEFSEAFF. The chain couples TRBV5-1 to TRBJ1-1; D may be TRBD1 (6 bases). Germline V gene lookup returns CDR1 SGHRS and CDR2 YFSETQ. The CDR3 is 14 amino acids. V was cut by 4 bases and J by 6 bases, with 16 bases left in between.

The chain employs TRBV6-6 and TRBJ1-5, with 8 bases aligning to TRBD1. This CDR3 has 13 residues. The junction had 3 bases not matched to a gene; V was cut back by 6 bases and J by 5 bases. Per germline, CDR1 MNHNY and CDR2 SVGAGI (reference sequence). The CDR3 sequence is CASRVDRDQPQHF. DNA of the CDR3: TGTGCCAGCAGGGTGGACAGGGATCAGCCCCAGCATTTT.

This chain links TRBV6-5 with TRBJ1-2; D perhaps matches TRBD1 (5 bases). The CDR3 runs to 13 residues. V lost 5 bases to trimming and J lost 6 bases, with 13 bases between them. The germline V gene encodes CDR1 MNHEY and CDR2 SVGAGI. DNA of the CDR3: TGTGCCAGCAGTACAGGTCTTTCGGATGGCTACACCTTC. Translating gives CASSTGLSDGYTF.

V and J are TRBV11-3 and TRBJ2-1, with 10 bases aligning to TRBD2. The CDR3 runs to 15 residues. J lost 8 bases, V lost 1 base, and 5 bases had no gene match. Germline V gene sequence: CDR1 SGHNT, CDR2 YENEEA. For the CDR3, the DNA is TGTGCCAGCAGCTTAGGAACTAGCGGGGAGGATGAGCAGTTCTTC. Translated: CASSLGTSGEDEQFF.

The rearrangement joins TRBV27 to TRBJ2-7; no clear D. V was pared by 4 bases and J by 2 bases, with 9 bases between. This CDR3 has 13 amino acids. CDR1 is MNHEY and CDR2 is SMNVEV in the germline V gene (reference sequence). The CDR3 coding sequence is TGTGCCAGCAGTTATGGGCGTACCTACGAGCAGTACTTC. Residues: CASSYGRTYEQYF.